Listed here are 28 T cell receptor beta chains from one sample, sequenced in a study of T-cell memory formation after mild COVID-19. Each CDR3 protein gets one entry after TCRdb re-called the 5' RACE reads with MiXCR. The sample contains more than 350,000 distinct CDR3 sequences, 16% of which appear only once. Sequenced input: PBMCs or a T cell subset sorted from them (not recorded which). The receptors come from a man between 18 and 29 years old who had mild COVID-19 (a few samples of this study predate the infection). Cell type and time point are not known.

This chain links TRBV5-1 with TRBJ2-6; D is unresolved. This CDR3 spans 15 amino acids. Deletions cut 4 bases from V and 4 bases from J, with 12 bases between. Germline V gene lookup returns CDR1 SGHRS and CDR2 YFSETQ. In nucleotides, the CDR3 is TGCGCCAGCAGCGCGCAGGCCTCAGGGGCCAACGTCCTGACTTTC. This translates into CASSAQASGANVLTF.

The gene calls are TRBV25-1 and TRBJ1-2, with D perhaps matching TRBD1 (5 bases). The CDR3 totals 12 residues. V was trimmed by 4 bases and J by 8 bases, leaving 11 bases between them. Germline V gene lookup returns CDR1 MGHDK and CDR2 SYGVNS. The CDR3 DNA sequence: TGTGCCAGCAGTGGGGGGTGGTACGGCTACACCTTC. Translated, it gives CASSGGWYGYTF.

This clonotype was detected many times. This chain links TRBV5-1 with TRBJ2-1; D is ambiguous. This CDR3 contains 17 residues. Between the trimmed V and J ends, which lost 0 bases and 5 bases, there was a span of 18 bases. CDR1 and CDR2 (germline): SGHRS, YFSETQ. The CDR3 bases are TGCGCCAGCAGCTTGGTGATCTTATTGGGCAGCCACAATGAGCAGTTCTTC. This encodes CASSLVILLGSHNEQFF.

This clonotype was counted only a few times. This sequence joins TRBV6-6 and TRBJ2-4; 7 bases map to TRBD1. The CDR3 sequence is 15 residues long. Trimming took 6 bases from V and 5 from J; bases not matched to a gene: 10. Germline V gene sequence: CDR1 MNHNY, CDR2 SVGAGI (reference sequence). CDR3 sequence: CASSLTTGVENIQYF. The CDR3 coding sequence is TGTGCCAGCAGCCTAACCACAGGGGTCGAAAACATTCAGTACTTC.

This clonotype was seen a handful of times. V usage is TRBV7-6 and J usage is TRBJ2-3; 13 bases agree with TRBD2. From germline, CDR1 is SGHVS and CDR2 FNYEAQ. CDR3 length: 16 residues. The V and J ends lost 5 bases and 2 bases, in that order; junction bases with no gene match: 4. This chain's CDR3 is CASSATSGGATDTQYF. CDR3 sequence (DNA): TGTGCCAGCAGCGCTACTAGCGGGGGGGCCACAGATACGCAGTATTTT.

The sample holds a few counts of this clonotype. The chain has TRBV7-3 and TRBJ2-5; TRBD2 matches at 7 bases. The V gene end was trimmed by 9 bases and the J gene end by 5 bases; junction bases not matched to a gene: 15. Germline V gene data show CDR1 as SGHTA and CDR2 as FQGTGA. This CDR3 region has 15 residues. CDR3 nucleotide sequence: TGTGCCAGTTCCTTGGGGGGGAGGTTCGTCGAGACCCAGTACTTC. Translated: CASSLGGRFVETQYF.

This clonotype appeared once. This chain joins TRBV5-5 and TRBJ1-5; weak D call: TRBD1 (5 bases). Trimming took 1 base from V and 0 from J, leaving 11 bases between them. The CDR3 covers 16 residues. Germline assignment: CDR1 SGHKS and CDR2 YYEKEE (reference sequence). The CDR3 DNA reads TGTGCCAGCAGCTTGTTGGGGGAGGATAGCAATCAGCCCCAGCATTTT. This gives the protein CASSLLGEDSNQPQHF.

The chain combines TRBV5-1 with TRBJ1-6; D unresolved. CDR3 size: 17 residues. Trimming took off 0 bases at V and 0 bases at J, with 10 bases between the two ends. Germline lookup yields CDR1 SGHRS and CDR2 YFSETQ. The CDR3 loop reads CASSLGGQSSYNSPLHF. CDR3 in DNA: TGCGCCAGCAGCTTGGGTGGGCAGAGCTCCTATAATTCACCCCTCCACTTT.

This clonotype appeared a few times. V and J are TRBV2 and TRBJ1-2; D is ambiguous. The CDR3 sequence is 12 residues long. Between the trimmed V and J ends, which lost 1 base and 8 bases, there was a span of 8 bases. Per germline, CDR1 SNHLY and CDR2 FYNNEI. CDR3 coding DNA: TGTGCCAGCAGTGAAGATAGGTTCGGCTACACCTTC. It codes for CASSEDRFGYTF.

This clonotype was picked up a small number of times. This chain joins TRBV5-1 and TRBJ2-1; D perhaps matches TRBD1 (6 bases). The CDR3 is 18 residues long. Trimming cost V 2 bases and J 0 bases, with 18 bases left between them. The V gene's germline CDR1 is SGHRS and CDR2 YFSETQ. CDR3 nucleotide sequence: TGCGCCAGCAGCTTACACTGGTCGGGACAAAGCTCCTACAATGAGCAGTTCTTC. Its translation: CASSLHWSGQSSYNEQFF.

This clonotype has more than one count but fewer than ten. The chain carries TRBV9 and TRBJ2-1; 12 bases map to TRBD2. This CDR3 is 15 amino acids long. The ends lost 4 bases at V and 4 bases at J; junction bases unmatched: 3. Germline CDR1 reads SGDLS; CDR2 reads YYNGEE. The CDR3 region has the DNA TGTGCCAGCAGCCGGACTAGCGGGGATTACAATGAGCAGTTCTTC. Translation gives CASSRTSGDYNEQFF.

V is TRBV6-2 or TRBV6-3 and J is TRBJ1-1; no definite D call. The CDR3 runs to 12 residues. The V and J ends lost 0 bases and 8 bases respectively, with 7 bases between them. The V gene's germline CDR1 is MNHEY and CDR2 SVGEGT. CDR3 protein: CASSYSGVEAFF. The CDR3 DNA reads TGTGCCAGCAGTTACTCGGGTGTAGAAGCTTTCTTT.

This chain links TRBV5-4 with TRBJ2-3, with a possible D match to TRBD2 (5 bases). This CDR3 spans 16 amino acids. The germline V gene has CDR1 SGHNT and CDR2 YYREEE (reference sequence). V lost 4 bases and J 0 bases, leaving 15 bases between the germline ends. CDR3 coding DNA: TGTGCCAGCAGCAAGTCGGGGAAGGAGAGCACAGATACGCAGTATTTT. It is translated as CASSKSGKESTDTQYF.

This clonotype has ten or more counts. The chain is built from TRBV9 and TRBJ2-5; 10 nucleotides match TRBD2. The CDR3 runs 17 residues. Germline-derived CDR1 and CDR2 are SGDLS and YYNGEE. Trimming took 2 bases from V and 5 from J; bases not matched to a gene: 12. The CDR3 sequence: CASSVGTSARTDETQYF. The DNA of the CDR3 is TGTGCCAGCAGCGTGGGGACTAGCGCTAGGACGGATGAGACCCAGTACTTC. The full variable domain, in which reference TRBV9 and TRBJ2-5 provide the parts outside the CDR3, is DSGVTQTPKHLITATGQRVTLRCSPRSGDLSVYWYQQSLDQGLQFLIQYYNGEERAKGNILERFSAQQFPDLHSELNLSSLELGDSALYFCASSVGTSARTDETQYFGPGTRLLVL.

The chain combines TRBV3-1 with TRBJ2-2, with 9 bases fitting TRBD1. Per the germline V gene, CDR1 is LGHDT and CDR2 is YNNKEL (reference sequence). V was pared by 10 bases and J by 7 bases, with 4 bases of the junction left unmatched. CDR3 size: 12 residues. CDR3: CATQGAGGELFF. The CDR3 coding sequence is TGTGCCACACAGGGGGCAGGCGGGGAGCTGTTTTTT.

This clonotype appeared a few times. V usage is TRBV4-1 and J usage is TRBJ1-5; D call uncertain. In germline, CDR1 is MGHRA, CDR2 YSYEKL. CDR3 length equals 15 residues. Deletions cut 4 bases from V and 0 bases from J, with 10 bases between. CDR3 sequence: CASSPGFYSNQPQHF. The CDR3 nucleotides read TGCGCCAGCAGCCCCGGGTTTTATAGCAATCAGCCCCAGCATTTT.

This rearrangement joins TRBV7-9 to TRBJ1-2; D is unclear. The length of the CDR3 is 14 residues. V was trimmed by 1 base and J by 3 bases, leaving 9 bases between them. Per germline, CDR1 SEHNR and CDR2 FQNEAQ (reference sequence). This CDR3 reads CASSLEPDDYGYTF. In DNA form, the CDR3 reads TGTGCCAGCAGCTTAGAACCAGATGACTATGGCTACACCTTC.

In nucleotides, the CDR3 is TGTGCCAGCAGCCTCCAGGCGGGGTTAGATACGCAGTATTTT. This translates into CASSLQAGLDTQYF. The chain links TRBV7-6 to TRBJ2-3, with D tentatively TRBD2 (6 bases). The V and J ends lost 5 bases and 5 bases respectively, with 14 bases between them. The CDR3 totals 14 residues. CDR1 is SGHVS, CDR2 FNYEAQ, per germline. Full variable domain (rest looked up from reference TRBV7-6 and TRBJ2-3): GAGVSQSPRYKVTKRGQDVALRCDPISGHVSLYWYRQALGQGPEFLTYFNYEAQQDKSGLPNDRFSAERPEGSISTLTIQRTEQRDSAMYRCASSLQAGLDTQYFGPGTRLTVL.

This CDR3 is CASSPPRESTDTQYF. The CDR3 DNA reads as TGTGCCAGCAGCCCCCCGCGGGAGAGCACAGATACGCAGTATTTT. The chain carries TRBV7-9 and TRBJ2-3; 7 bases line up with TRBD2. Unmatched junction bases numbered 5, after V lost 5 bases and J lost 0 bases. The CDR3 spans 15 residues. CDR1 and CDR2 (germline): SEHNR, FQNEAQ (reference sequence).

There are a few counts of this clonotype. The chain joins TRBV5-1 to TRBJ2-1; D remains ambiguous. CDR3 length: 14 amino acids. V dropped 4 bases and J dropped 8 bases, with 16 bases sitting between them. Germline CDR1 and CDR2: SGHRS and YFSETQ. CDR3 DNA sequence: TGCGCCAGCAGCCCCGGACCGCCTAGGGATGAGCAGTTCTTC. It translates to CASSPGPPRDEQFF.

This clonotype appeared a few times. V usage is TRBV20-1 and J usage is TRBJ1-3, with unresolved D. Germline loops: CDR1 DFQATT, CDR2 SNEGSKA (reference sequence). The V end was cut by 5 bases, the J end by 1 base, with 12 bases between. The CDR3 covers 14 residues. The CDR3 DNA reads as TGCAGTGCTCTAGAAGCGGGGTCTGGAAACACCATATATTTT. This encodes CSALEAGSGNTIYF.

A few counts support this clonotype. This chain's CDR3 is CATSGDYQETQYF. DNA of the CDR3: TGTGCCACCAGTGGGGACTACCAAGAGACCCAGTACTTC. The V call is TRBV24-1, the J call TRBJ2-5, with D perhaps TRBD2 (6 bases). V was pared by 5 bases and J by 0 bases, with 6 bases between. The CDR3 is 13 amino acids. Germline V gene lookup returns CDR1 KGHDR and CDR2 SFDVKD.

This clonotype has more than one count but fewer than ten. V and J are TRBV7-9 and TRBJ1-2, with a weak D call TRBD1 (6 bases). Trimming shortened V by 1 base and J by 9 bases, and 12 bases separated the two germline ends. This CDR3 region has 13 residues. Germline CDR1 is SEHNR and CDR2 is FQNEAQ (reference sequence). In nucleotides, the CDR3 is TGTGCCAGCAGCTTAGAGGGGGGTCTAAGCTACACCTTC. Translated, it gives CASSLEGGLSYTF.

This clonotype was counted between two and nine times. The chain is built from TRBV7-2 and TRBJ2-7; maybe TRBD2 (6 bases). Germline V gene data show CDR1 as SGHTA and CDR2 as FQGNSA. This CDR3 has 11 amino acids. Trimming removed 8 bases at V and 5 bases at J, with 10 bases between. The CDR3 bases are TGTGCCAGCGGGGGGTACCACGAGCAGTACTTC. This codes for CASGGYHEQYF.

This clonotype has a handful of counts. The V gene is TRBV2, the J gene TRBJ1-1, with D hard to call. CDR3 size: 14 residues. V lost 7 bases to trimming and J lost 4 bases, with 16 bases between them. Germline V gives CDR1 SNHLY, CDR2 FYNNEI. Here the CDR3 reads CASKEIELGTEAFF. The CDR3 DNA reads as TGTGCCAGCAAGGAAATCGAGCTGGGCACTGAAGCTTTCTTT.

The chain couples TRBV6-2 or TRBV6-3 to TRBJ1-2; D not resolved. V lost 8 bases, J lost 3 bases, and 16 bases lay in between. The CDR3 is made up of 14 amino acids. CDR1 MNHEY and CDR2 SVGEGT come from the germline V gene. The chain's CDR3 is CASASVVVDYGYTF. The CDR3 DNA follows: TGTGCCAGCGCATCGGTGGTTGTGGACTATGGCTACACCTTC.

This clonotype was detected a few times. The CDR3 is CASSPADTGASNTGELFF. The CDR3 DNA reads as TGTGCCAGCAGCCCGGCTGACACAGGGGCTTCGAACACCGGGGAGCTGTTTTTT. This chain joins TRBV5-5 and TRBJ2-2; 7 nucleotides match TRBD1. The CDR3 has 18 residues. Germline V gives CDR1 SGHKS, CDR2 YYEKEE (reference sequence). Trimming cost V 4 bases and J 0 bases; bases outside gene matches: 12.

In this sample, this clonotype turned up a few times. J is TRBJ2-2 and V is TRBV4-1, with TRBD1 matching 11 bases. The V gene's germline CDR1 is MGHRA and CDR2 YSYEKL. V was clipped by 1 base and J by 4 bases; unmatched bases: 5. The CDR3 length is 17 residues. The CDR3 DNA follows: TGCGCCAGCAGCCAAGGGCCAGGACAGGGGGCCACCGGGGAGCTGTTTTTT. Translating it yields CASSQGPGQGATGELFF.